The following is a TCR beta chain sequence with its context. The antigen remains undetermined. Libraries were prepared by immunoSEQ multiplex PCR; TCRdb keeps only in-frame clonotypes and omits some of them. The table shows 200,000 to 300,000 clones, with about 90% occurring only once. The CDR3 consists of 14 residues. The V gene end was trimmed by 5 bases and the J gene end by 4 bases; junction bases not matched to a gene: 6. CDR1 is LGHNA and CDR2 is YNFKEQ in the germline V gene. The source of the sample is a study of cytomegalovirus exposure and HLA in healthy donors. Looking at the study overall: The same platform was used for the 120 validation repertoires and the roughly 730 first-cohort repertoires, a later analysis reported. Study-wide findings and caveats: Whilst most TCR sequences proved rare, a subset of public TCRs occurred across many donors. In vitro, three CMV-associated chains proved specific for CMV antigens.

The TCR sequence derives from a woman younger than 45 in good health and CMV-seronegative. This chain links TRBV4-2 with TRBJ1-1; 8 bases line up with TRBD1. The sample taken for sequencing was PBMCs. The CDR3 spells CASSARTGPTEAFF. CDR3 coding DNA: TGTGCCAGCAGCGCCCGGACAGGGCCCACTGAAGCTTTCTTT.